This is a list of T cell receptor beta chains from one sample in a study of metastatic and nonmetastatic thyroid tumors. With MiXCR, TCRdb called clones anew from the PCR reads. The data contain some 25,000 clones, 15% of them seen just once; the ten biggest clones take up more than 3%. The sequencing input was blood. Receptors were obtained from a female donor with papillary thyroid cancer or a benign thyroid nodule (not recorded which). Some clones in this sample may be carry-over from other donors' samples. Each CDR3 is given with its conserved first and last residue. Clone size is given for some rows only: seen once, a few or many times, or a class if the clone is expanded.

V	J	size	CDR3
TRBV6-1	TRBJ1-6	medium-sized	CASSFRGHNSPLHF
TRBV6-2/TRBV6-3	TRBJ2-7	few	CASRDIAGGPGEQYF
TRBV11-2	TRBJ2-7	few	CASSLMSLGQGFYEQYF
TRBV28	TRBJ1-2	many	CASSTGQGDDYGYTF
TRBV20-1	TRBJ2-3	.	CSARANSGSSTDTQYF
TRBV2	TRBJ2-1	many	CASSEPPTGSYNEQFF
TRBV2	TRBJ2-3	many	CASSVTRQGWDTQYF
TRBV7-3	TRBJ2-3	many	CASSMTSGGTDTQYF
TRBV7-9	TRBJ2-5	many	CASSLGGSGEETQYF
TRBV10-3	TRBJ2-2	many	CAISEVSSLAGNTGELFF
TRBV28	TRBJ2-7	many	CASSPGTSGSYEQYF
TRBV19	TRBJ2-7	many	CASSRGTGNLYEQYF
TRBV3-1	TRBJ1-1	many	CASSQRRAEEAFF
TRBV28	TRBJ1-1	.	CASRPISQGLVAEAFF
TRBV2	TRBJ1-2	many	CASSRPPDYGYTF
TRBV4-2	TRBJ1-5	.	CASSPALEDRGWDSNQPQHF
TRBV9	TRBJ2-1	.	CASSSAGTGADNEQFF
TRBV24-1	TRBJ2-1	many	CATSESAQGAGEQFF
TRBV7-3	TRBJ2-1	many	CASSYVPNEQFF
TRBV27	TRBJ1-5	many	CASSRLSGEQPQHF
TRBV6-2/TRBV6-3	TRBJ1-1	.	CASSYLYGNTEAFF
TRBV6-1	TRBJ2-7	.	CASREGPLCEQYF
TRBV6-1	TRBJ2-3	many	CASSVGAGGGTDTQYF
TRBV20-1	TRBJ1-2	.	CSARAEGRNYGYTF
TRBV30	TRBJ2-3	many	CAWSGAGPRDTQYF
TRBV6-1	TRBJ2-3	many	CASSRGSGPTTDTQYF
TRBV20-1	TRBJ1-5	.	CSARDPAGNQPQHF
TRBV5-8	TRBJ2-1	.	CASSLTFSYNEQFF
TRBV18	TRBJ1-2	.	CASSPPQGFNYGYTF
TRBV25-1	TRBJ1-6	.	CASRERGSGSPLHF
TRBV20-1	TRBJ2-7	medium-sized	CSAPPFAGNYEQYF
TRBV19	TRBJ2-4	many	CASSTGTGEDVGKNIQYF
TRBV10-2	TRBJ2-7	medium-sized	CASSQTASYEQYF
TRBV6-1	TRBJ2-1	.	CASSMGTSGSLNEQFF
TRBV19	TRBJ2-7	few	CASSIGPGGDYEQYF
TRBV28	TRBJ2-2	many	CASRDSNTGELFF
TRBV5-5	TRBJ2-2	many	CASNLANTGELFF
TRBV30	TRBJ1-4	once	CAWTEKLFF
TRBV9	TRBJ2-4	many	CASSPTTKNIQYF
TRBV20-1	TRBJ2-7	.	CSASRGTGSDEQYF
TRBV28	TRBJ1-1	many	CASSLQSGPKAFF
TRBV4-1	TRBJ2-2	many	CASSQNRGATGELFF
TRBV20-1	TRBJ2-7	.	CSARWRAGGPYYEQYF
TRBV6-1	TRBJ2-5	many	CASTQSVFDETQYF
TRBV5-4	.	.	CASSLVGPQETQYF
TRBV5-4	TRBJ1-1	.	CASSSRRTGFEAFF
TRBV12-3/TRBV12-4	TRBJ1-5	many	CASSFSGGGQPQHF
TRBV6-1	TRBJ2-1	many	CASSRIAGERQNEQFF
TRBV7-9	TRBJ1-2	many	CASSLGGTGNYGYTF
TRBV27	TRBJ1-6	medium-sized	CASTPGTVGNSPLHF
TRBV20-1	TRBJ2-1	many	CSARGRAGVDEQFF
TRBV7-3	TRBJ1-1	many	CASSLTYSLNTEAFF
TRBV6-1	TRBJ1-5	many	CASSGGGARYGNQPQHF
TRBV2	TRBJ1-2	many	CASSEARDFYGYTF
TRBV19	TRBJ2-5	many	CASSRDRTRVGETQYF